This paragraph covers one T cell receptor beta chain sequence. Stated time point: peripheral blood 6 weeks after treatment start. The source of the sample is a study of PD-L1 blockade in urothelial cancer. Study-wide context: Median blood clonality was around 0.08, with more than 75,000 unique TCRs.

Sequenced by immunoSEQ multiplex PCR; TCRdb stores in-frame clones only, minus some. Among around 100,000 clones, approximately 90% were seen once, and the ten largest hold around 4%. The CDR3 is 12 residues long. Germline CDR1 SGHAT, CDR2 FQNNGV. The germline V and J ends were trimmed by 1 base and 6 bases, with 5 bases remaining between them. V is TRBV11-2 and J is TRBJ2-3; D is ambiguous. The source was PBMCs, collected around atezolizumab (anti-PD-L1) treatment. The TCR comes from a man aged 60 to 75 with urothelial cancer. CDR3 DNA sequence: TGTGCCAGCAGCTTAGGTCGGGATACGCAGTATTTT. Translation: CASSLGRDTQYF.